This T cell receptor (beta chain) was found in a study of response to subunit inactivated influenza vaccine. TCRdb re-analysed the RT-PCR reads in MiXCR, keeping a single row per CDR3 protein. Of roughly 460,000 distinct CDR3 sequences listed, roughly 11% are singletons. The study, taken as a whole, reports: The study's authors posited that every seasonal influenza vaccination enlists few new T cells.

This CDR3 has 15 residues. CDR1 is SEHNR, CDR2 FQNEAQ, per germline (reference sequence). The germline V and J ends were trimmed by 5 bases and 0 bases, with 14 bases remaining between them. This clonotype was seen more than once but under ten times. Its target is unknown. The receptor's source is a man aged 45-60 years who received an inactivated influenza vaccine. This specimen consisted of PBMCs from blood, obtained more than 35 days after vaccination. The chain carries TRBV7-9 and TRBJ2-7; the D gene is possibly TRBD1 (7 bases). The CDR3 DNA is TGTGCCAGCAGCGGCCCAGGGGGGAGCTCCTACGAGCAGTACTTC. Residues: CASSGPGGSSYEQYF.